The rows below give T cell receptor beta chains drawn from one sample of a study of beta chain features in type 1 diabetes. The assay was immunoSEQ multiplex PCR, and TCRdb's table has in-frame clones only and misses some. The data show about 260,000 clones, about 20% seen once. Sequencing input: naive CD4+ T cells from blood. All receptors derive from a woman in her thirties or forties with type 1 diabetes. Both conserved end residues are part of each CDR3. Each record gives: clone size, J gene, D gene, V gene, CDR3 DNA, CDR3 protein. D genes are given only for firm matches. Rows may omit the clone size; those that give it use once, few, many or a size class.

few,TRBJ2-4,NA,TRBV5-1,TGCGCCAGCAGCAGCGGACCCATAGCCAAAAACATTCAGTACTTC,CASSSGPIAKNIQYF
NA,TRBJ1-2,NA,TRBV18,TGTGCCAGCTCATCTGACAGGAACTATGGCTACACCTTC,CASSSDRNYGYTF
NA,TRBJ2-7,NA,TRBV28,TGTGCCAGCAGTCCCGGTCCCCCCTACGAGCAGTACTTC,CASSPGPPYEQYF
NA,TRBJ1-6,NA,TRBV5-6,TGTGCCAGCAGCTTTTTTATGGGACACCCCGCCAATAATTCACCCCTCCACTTT,CASSFFMGHPANNSPLHF
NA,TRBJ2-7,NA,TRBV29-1,TGCAGCGCCCAACAGGGTCTGGCGTACGAGCAGTACTTC,CSAQQGLAYEQYF
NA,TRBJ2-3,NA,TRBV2,TGTGCCAGCAGCTACACAGATACGCAGTATTTT,CASSYTDTQYF
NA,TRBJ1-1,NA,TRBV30,TGTGCCTGGGCTTTAGAGAACACTGAAGCTTTCTTT,CAWALENTEAFF
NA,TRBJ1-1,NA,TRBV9,TGTGCCAGCAGCGTAGGGGAGGACGTCTACAGCACTGAAGCTTTCTTT,CASSVGEDVYSTEAFF
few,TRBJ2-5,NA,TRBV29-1,TGCAGCGTTTTAGGGGGAGGGGAGACCCAGTACTTC,CSVLGGGETQYF
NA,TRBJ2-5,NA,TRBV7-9,TGTGCCAGCAGCTTAGAACCGGGGGAGACCCAGTACTTC,CASSLEPGETQYF
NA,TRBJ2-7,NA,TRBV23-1,TGCGCCAGCCGCGGACAGCAACCCTACGAGCAGTACTTC,CASRGQQPYEQYF
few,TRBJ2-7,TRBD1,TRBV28,TGTGCCAGCAGTTTATCAGGGGGAGTCTACGAGCAGTACTTC,CASSLSGGVYEQYF
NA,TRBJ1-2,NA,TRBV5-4,TGTGCCAGCAGCTTGGACCAGAAGAACTATGGCTACACCTTC,CASSLDQKNYGYTF
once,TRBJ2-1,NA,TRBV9,TGTGCCAGCAGCGTAGGGGGGGGGCACTACAATGAGCAGTTCTTC,CASSVGGGHYNEQFF
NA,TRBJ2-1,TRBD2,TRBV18,TGTGCCAGCTCACTCACTAGCGGGAGGGACAATGAGCAGTTCTTC,CASSLTSGRDNEQFF
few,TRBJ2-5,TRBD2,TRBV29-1,TGCAGCGGGGAGCGGGGGCCCCAAGAGACCCAGTACTTC,CSGERGPQETQYF
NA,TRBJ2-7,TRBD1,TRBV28,TGTGCCAGCAGCCTAGGACAGGGTCTCTACTTC,CASSLGQGLYF
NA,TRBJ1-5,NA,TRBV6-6,TGTGCCAGCAGCCCTCAGCGAGGGAGCAATCAGCCCCAGCATTTT,CASSPQRGSNQPQHF
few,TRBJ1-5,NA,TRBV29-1,TGCAGCGTTGGGACAGATTATAGCAATCAGCCCCAGCATTTT,CSVGTDYSNQPQHF
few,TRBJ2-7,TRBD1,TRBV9,TGTGCCAGCAGCGTAGGACAGGGGAACTACGAGCAGTACTTC,CASSVGQGNYEQYF
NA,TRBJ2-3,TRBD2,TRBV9,TGTGCCAGCAGCGAGACTAGCCGCGGCACAGATACGCAGTATTTT,CASSETSRGTDTQYF
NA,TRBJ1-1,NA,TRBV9,TGTGCCAGCAGCGGCGACAGCCTCATGAACACTGAAGCTTTCTTT,CASSGDSLMNTEAFF
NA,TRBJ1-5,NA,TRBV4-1,TGCGCCAGCAGCCAAGATGGGGGGATTCCGAGCAATCAGCCCCAGCATTTT,CASSQDGGIPSNQPQHF
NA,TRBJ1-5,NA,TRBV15,TGTGCCACCAGCAGACGTGGACATGATAGCAATCAGCCCCAGCATTTT,CATSRRGHDSNQPQHF
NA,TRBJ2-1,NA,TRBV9,TGTGCCAGCAGCGTAGGGGCCGGCTCCTACAATGAGCAGTTCTTC,CASSVGAGSYNEQFF